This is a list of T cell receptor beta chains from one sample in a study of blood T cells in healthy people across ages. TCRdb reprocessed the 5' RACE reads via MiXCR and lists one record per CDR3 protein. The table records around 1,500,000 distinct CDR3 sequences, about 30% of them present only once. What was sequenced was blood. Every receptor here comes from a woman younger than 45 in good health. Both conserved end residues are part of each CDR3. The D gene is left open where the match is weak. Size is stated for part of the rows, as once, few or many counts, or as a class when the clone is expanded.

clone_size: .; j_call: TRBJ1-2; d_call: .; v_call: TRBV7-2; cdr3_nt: TGTGCCGGCAGCTTATACCCGGGGGAGCTTGGCTACACCTTC; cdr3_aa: CAGSLYPGELGYTF
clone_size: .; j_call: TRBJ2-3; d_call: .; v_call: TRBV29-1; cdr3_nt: TGCAGCGTTGAAGTGGTTCCAAGGAGCACAGATACGCAGTATTTT; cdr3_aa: CSVEVVPRSTDTQYF
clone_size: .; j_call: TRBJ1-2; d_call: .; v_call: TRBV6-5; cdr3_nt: TGTGCCAGCAGTGGACAGAGATGCTATGGCTACACCTTC; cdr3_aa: CASSGQRCYGYTF
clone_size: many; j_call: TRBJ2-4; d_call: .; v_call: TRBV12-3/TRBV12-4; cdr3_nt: TGTGCCAGCAGCTTTGGGAGGATTCAGTACTTC; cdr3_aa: CASSFGRIQYF
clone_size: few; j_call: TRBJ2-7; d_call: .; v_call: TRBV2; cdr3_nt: TGTGCCAGCAGTGAGATAGACGGCTTTCTCGAGCAGTACTTC; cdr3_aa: CASSEIDGFLEQYF
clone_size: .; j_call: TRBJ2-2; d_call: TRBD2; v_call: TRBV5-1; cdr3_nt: TGCGCCAGCAGCAGGGGACCCCGCAGGGCTAGCGGGCGGAACACCGGGGAGCTGTTTTTT; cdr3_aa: CASSRGPRRASGRNTGELFF
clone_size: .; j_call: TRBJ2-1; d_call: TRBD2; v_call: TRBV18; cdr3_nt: TGTGCCGGATCTAGCGGGGGAGACAATGAGCAGTTCTTC; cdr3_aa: CAGSSGGDNEQFF
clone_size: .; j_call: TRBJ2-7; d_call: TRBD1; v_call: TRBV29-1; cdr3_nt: TGCAGCGCCGGACAGGGGACGGACGAGCAGTACTTC; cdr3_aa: CSAGQGTDEQYF
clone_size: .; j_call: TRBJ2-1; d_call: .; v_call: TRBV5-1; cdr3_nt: TGCGCCAGCAGCATGTTGACAGGAATCAATGAGCAGTTCTTC; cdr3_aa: CASSMLTGINEQFF
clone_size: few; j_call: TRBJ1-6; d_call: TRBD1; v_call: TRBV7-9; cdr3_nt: TGTGCCAGCAGCTTAGGGACAGGGGAGAGCTCCTATAATTCACCCCTCCACTTT; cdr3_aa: CASSLGTGESSYNSPLHF
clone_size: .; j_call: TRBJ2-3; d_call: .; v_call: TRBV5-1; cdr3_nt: TGCGCCAGCAGCTTGGGCCAGGGCCTCGGAGATACGCAGTATTTT; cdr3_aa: CASSLGQGLGDTQYF